Each of the 19 T cell receptor beta chains below was sequenced from the same sample in a study of T-cell reconstitution after alpha-beta-depleted transplantation in children. Preparation of the TCRbeta library used unique molecular identifiers. TCRdb re-called the PCR reads with MiXCR, one entry per CDR3 protein. In the table there are 130,000 to 150,000 distinct CDR3 sequences, around 8.5% of which are singletons. Sequenced material: PBMCs, mostly from graft donor cells, taken 180 days after TCRalphabeta/CD19-depleted stem cell transplant. These receptors came from a female patient under 10 years old who had a stem cell transplant for congenital amegakaryocytic thrombocytopenia, so the T cells may come from the graft donor.

About this clonotype: A much larger clone sits a single nucleotide away, making a read error possible. The V and J genes are TRBV12-3 or TRBV12-4 and TRBJ1-2; possible D gene TRBD1, 5 bases. The CDR3 covers 12 residues. V shed 5 bases and J shed 8 bases, with 12 bases lying between them. CDR3 sequence (DNA): TGTGCCAGCAGTCGGGGGGACGAGGGCTACACCTTC. As protein: CASSRGDEGYTF.

Note on this clonotype: A read error may explain this, as a much larger clone is one base away. The J gene is TRBJ2-3, the V gene TRBV7-3, with 7 bases aligning to TRBD1. This CDR3 has 13 residues. Germline values: CDR1 SGHTA, CDR2 FQGTGA. With V trimmed by 9 bases and J by 4 bases, 7 bases remained unmatched. Here the CDR3 reads CARGRQGADTQYF. The CDR3 DNA reads TGTGCCAGGGGGCGACAGGGAGCAGATACGCAGTATTTT.

This clonotype was counted at least ten times. V usage is TRBV29-1 and J usage is TRBJ2-7, with 8 bases matching TRBD1. Trimming cost V 0 bases and J 4 bases; bases outside gene matches: 8. Germline loops: CDR1 SQVTM, CDR2 ANQGSEA. This CDR3 spans 15 amino acids. The CDR3 nucleotides read TGCAGCGTTGAAGATCGGGGACAGGTGAGGTACGAGCAGTACTTC. Residues: CSVEDRGQVRYEQYF.

This clonotype was observed a handful of times. The rearrangement uses TRBV5-1 and TRBJ2-3; 10 bases agree with TRBD2. The V gene's germline CDR1 is SGHRS and CDR2 YFSETQ. J lost 4 bases, V lost 4 bases, and 9 bases had no gene match. This CDR3 is 16 amino acids long. The CDR3 DNA reads as TGCGCCAGCAGCGCATCTAGCGGGAGTTCCGCAGATACGCAGTATTTT. It yields the protein CASSASSGSSADTQYF.

This clonotype was recorded at least ten times. This sequence joins TRBV12-3 or TRBV12-4 and TRBJ2-1; 7 nucleotides agree with TRBD2. V was clipped by 5 bases and J by 15 bases; unmatched bases: 7. The length of the CDR3 is 11 residues. The CDR3 reads CASSLGGPGFF. CDR3 nucleotide sequence: TGTGCCAGCAGTCTGGGAGGGCCGGGGTTCTTC.

Many counts were recorded for this clonotype. The chain couples TRBV12-3 or TRBV12-4 to TRBJ2-6; tentatively, D is TRBD1 or TRBD2 (5 bases each). Trimming cost V 4 bases and J 0 bases, with 10 bases left between them. The CDR3 loop spans 16 amino acids. The CDR3: CASSSDGTSGANVLTF. The DNA of the CDR3 is TGTGCCAGCAGTTCCGACGGGACCTCTGGGGCCAACGTCCTGACTTTC.

In its sample, this clonotype ranks as medium-sized. The rearrangement joins TRBV6-2 or TRBV6-3 to TRBJ2-1; TRBD2 matches 7 bases. Germline loops: CDR1 MNHEY, CDR2 SVGEGT. J gave up 8 bases and V 5 bases, and 3 bases lay outside the gene matches. This CDR3 spans 12 amino acids. CDR3 coding DNA: TGTGCCAGCAGTGTGACTAGCCATGAGCAGTTCTTC. The encoded protein is CASSVTSHEQFF.

This clonotype has a count of ten or more. The chain joins TRBV7-9 to TRBJ2-1; 7 bases fit TRBD2. The CDR3 is 15 amino acids. With 2 bases clipped from V and 8 bases from J, the junction kept 9 bases outside the gene matches. The V gene's germline CDR1 is SEHNR and CDR2 FQNEAQ (reference sequence). The CDR3 is CASSLPRLADDEQFF. DNA for the CDR3: TGTGCCAGCAGCTTACCGCGACTAGCTGACGATGAGCAGTTCTTC.

At least ten counts were recorded for this clonotype. This CDR3 reads CASSQTYTIYF. The CDR3 DNA follows: TGTGCCAGCAGCCAAACCTACACCATATATTTT. The V gene is TRBV14, the J gene TRBJ1-3; D not resolved. Trimming stripped 2 bases from V and 8 bases from J, with 4 bases between. The germline V gene has CDR1 SGHDN and CDR2 FVKESK. There are 11 residues in the CDR3.

In the case of this clonotype: Given a much more abundant clone one base away, this may be a read error. The J gene is TRBJ2-3, the V gene TRBV29-1, with 7 bases fitting TRBD2. In germline, CDR1 is SQVTM, CDR2 ANQGSEA. The CDR3 is 13 amino acids. CDR3 DNA sequence: TGCAGCGTTGAGGGGAGGGCCACAGGTACGCAGTATTTT. Translating gives CSVEGRATGTQYF.

This clonotype was seen at least ten times. The rearrangement uses TRBV5-1 and TRBJ1-2; TRBD1 matches at 7 bases. V shed 5 bases and J 2 bases; nucleotides not matched to a gene: 3. CDR3 length: 13 amino acids. Germline CDR1 SGHRS, CDR2 YFSETQ. The CDR3 sequence: CASRETGNYGYTF. CDR3 in DNA: TGCGCCAGCAGAGAGACAGGGAACTATGGCTACACCTTC.

This chain uses TRBV5-2 with TRBJ2-7; the table's TRBD1 call for D was not verified on the DNA. TRBV5-2 is deemed a pseudogene. The CDR3 has 14 residues. CDR3 region: CAMGPGTVSCEQYF. The CDR3 nucleotides are TGTGCCATGGGCCCCGGGACAGTCTCCTGCGAGCAGTACTTC.

The chain combines TRBV20-1 with TRBJ1-6; D call uncertain. Trimming took off 3 bases at V and 7 bases at J, with 7 bases between the two ends. CDR3 length: 12 residues. Per the germline V gene, CDR1 is DFQATT and CDR2 is SNEGSKA (reference sequence). CDR3 nucleotides: TGCAGTGCTAGTTGGTTGAATTCACCCCTCCACTTT. This sequence encodes CSASWLNSPLHF.

In its sample, this clonotype was seen a few times. CDR3 protein: CASSQRDRGDETQYF. CDR3 DNA sequence: TGTGCCAGCAGCCAGAGAGACAGGGGGGACGAGACCCAGTACTTC. The rearrangement links TRBV4-2 to TRBJ2-5, with TRBD1 matching 9 bases. The V gene's germline CDR1 is LGHNA and CDR2 YNFKEQ. The CDR3 sequence is 15 residues long. The V and J ends lost 3 bases and 5 bases, in that order; junction bases with no gene match: 7.

Notes on this clonotype: This may be a read error: a much more frequent sequence differs by one nucleotide. The CDR3, as DNA: TGCAGTGCTAGTAGAGGCAGTGTGACTGAAGCTTTCTTT. Amino acid sequence: CSASRGSVTEAFF. V usage is TRBV20-1 and J usage is TRBJ1-1; no definite D call. Per germline, CDR1 DFQATT and CDR2 SNEGSKA (reference sequence). V lost 3 bases to trimming and J lost 5 bases, with 13 bases between them. The CDR3 extends over 13 amino acids.

The chain couples TRBV5-1 to TRBJ2-1; D is uncertain. This CDR3 region has 16 residues. The germline V gene encodes CDR1 SGHRS and CDR2 YFSETQ. Trimming took 0 bases from V and 9 from J, leaving 19 bases between them. The CDR3 sequence is CASSLELKMPYGEQFF. CDR3 bases: TGCGCCAGCAGCTTGGAACTGAAGATGCCCTATGGTGAGCAGTTCTTC.

V gene TRBV3-1 combines with J gene TRBJ2-4; TRBD1 matches at 9 bases. The germline gives CDR1 LGHDT, CDR2 YNNKEL (reference sequence). The CDR3 extends over 16 amino acids. V shed 2 bases, J shed 1 base, and the junction held 3 bases outside the gene matches. The CDR3, as DNA: TGTGCCAGCAGCCAATACGGACAGGGGGCCAAAAACATTCAGTACTTC. Residues: CASSQYGQGAKNIQYF.

This clonotype has ten or more counts. The J gene is TRBJ2-7, the V gene TRBV28, with TRBD1 matching 7 bases. This CDR3 spans 15 amino acids. Germline loops: CDR1 MDHEN, CDR2 SYDVKM. After removal of 7 bases from V and 0 bases from J, the junction contained 9 bases not matched to a gene. The CDR3 DNA is TGTGCCAGCATGCTCGACAGGGCTAGCTCCTACGAGCAGTACTTC. Residues: CASMLDRASSYEQYF.

This clonotype was observed a few times. The V gene is TRBV23-1, the J gene TRBJ2-7; TRBD2 aligns across 11 bases. TRBV23-1 is noted as an ORF with a role that remains uncertain. The CDR3 runs 18 residues. J lost 3 bases, V lost 1 base, and 11 bases had no gene match. CDR3 sequence (DNA): TGCGCCAGCAGTCAATTGTCTCAGTGGCTAGCGGGAGGCTACGAGCAGTACTTC. Protein product: CASSQLSQWLAGGYEQYF.